Detailed here is one T cell receptor (beta chain). CDR3 length: 15 amino acids. Trimming removed 5 bases from V and 4 bases from J; junction bases left unmatched: 7. Per the germline V gene, CDR1 is MGHRA and CDR2 is YSYEKL. The data are from a study of T cell responses to AZD1222 COVID-19 vaccine. Sequencing used immunoSEQ multiplex PCR; TCRdb keeps in-frame clones, though not all of them. The repertoire holds 45,000 to 60,000 clones, with about 85% as singletons. The chain recombines TRBV4-1 with TRBJ2-7; TRBD1 agrees at 11 bases. This specimen consisted of peripheral blood, obtained on day 0 of AZD1222 vaccination. The TCR was taken from an adult in good health. The CDR3 DNA follows: TGCGCCAGCAGCTTCGCCGGGACAGGGGGATACGAGCAGTACTTC. It yields the protein CASSFAGTGGYEQYF.